This is a list of T cell receptor beta chains from one sample in a study of neurological immune-mediated disorders. TCRdb independently ran MiXCR on the 5' RACE reads; one entry per CDR3 protein. The data hold tens of thousands of distinct CDR3 sequences, with 6% to 7% observed a single time. Sequenced material: CD4+ T cells from blood. These receptors all come from a woman aged 35 to 49 in good health. Both conserved end residues are trimmed from each CDR3.

v_call	j_call	cdr3_aa
TRBV20-1	TRBJ1-6	SALGGFNSPLH
TRBV2	TRBJ1-5	ASTQGRSGNQPQH
TRBV5-1	TRBJ2-7	ASSHDRGNDEQY
TRBV20-1	TRBJ2-5	SASRGAGGPGETQY
TRBV20-1	TRBJ1-4	SALSGPENRESEKLF
TRBV7-8	TRBJ1-6	ASSLNVVGLLGSPLH
TRBV6-2/TRBV6-3	TRBJ2-1	ASSPWDLYNEQF
TRBV5-1	TRBJ2-1	ASSRGQEAYNEQF
TRBV28	TRBJ1-4	AGRGLGDGEKLF
TRBV20-1	TRBJ2-2	SASGTSLVGTGELF
TRBV12-3/TRBV12-4	TRBJ2-7	ASKQGQISSYEQY
TRBV20-1	TRBJ1-5	SVPPPPDNQPQH
TRBV6-1	TRBJ1-1	ASSLQGAKNTEAF
TRBV24-1	TRBJ2-6	ATSGESRKAAGGAGANVLT
TRBV3-1	TRBJ2-5	ASSQGGGTQY
TRBV4-2	TRBJ2-3	ASSQDGSYTDTQY
TRBV7-2	TRBJ2-3	ASSPPGITDTQY
TRBV20-1	TRBJ2-3	SEVKPGDTQY
TRBV3-1	TRBJ1-5	ASRTGTQPQH
TRBV7-9	TRBJ2-7	ASSSGLEQY
TRBV9	TRBJ2-7	DSKGYEQY
TRBV20-1	TRBJ1-1	SARSQGIPNTEAF
TRBV7-7	TRBJ2-1	ASSLGLGTYNEQF
TRBV3-1	TRBJ2-5	ASSSRGLAGGPETQY
TRBV28	TRBJ2-5	ASSLGGLAESYGTQY
TRBV5-1	TRBJ2-3	ASSLGDGTDTQY
TRBV28	TRBJ1-2	ASSLWSPTEPLGGYT
TRBV5-6	TRBJ2-2	ASSSPRQVTTGELF
TRBV20-1	TRBJ2-2	SAREQGRGTNTGELF
TRBV7-2	TRBJ2-1	ASSSTGGSSYNEQF
TRBV27	TRBJ2-7	ASSRDGYEQY
TRBV29-1	TRBJ2-5	SSLGQVVGTQY
TRBV18	TRBJ2-1	ASSPKREGGNEQF
TRBV28	TRBJ2-2	ATRGALNTGELF
TRBV7-2	TRBJ1-6	ASSLRLAESHSPLH
TRBV10-3	TRBJ2-3	AISGGQLGTDTQY
TRBV5-1	TRBJ1-1	ASSLTHTEAF
TRBV5-1	TRBJ2-1	ASSYGRGRYNEQF
TRBV28	TRBJ2-1	ASSPQLAGGDEQF
TRBV20-1	TRBJ2-2	SAPGQGGLAGELF
TRBV20-1	TRBJ2-1	SASRAREQF
TRBV24-1	TRBJ2-2	ATSDTLDRAKLF
TRBV11-1	TRBJ2-1	ASSPDGYNEQF
TRBV6-1	TRBJ1-5	ASSEARYQPQH
TRBV20-1	TRBJ2-1	SARDASGRGHNEQF
TRBV9	TRBJ2-7	ASSVGLSGRAYEQY
TRBV6-2/TRBV6-3	TRBJ2-2	ASTPLLGELF
TRBV5-1	TRBJ2-2	ASSFSRGQGTGELF
TRBV28	TRBJ2-3	ASSQLGRVGTDTQY
TRBV9	TRBJ2-7	ASSVGQEASYEQY
TRBV6-5	TRBJ1-1	ASSYFPSRSTEAF
TRBV28	TRBJ2-7	ASSFEFYEQY
TRBV29-1	TRBJ2-7	SVGQSWGSYEQY
TRBV5-1	TRBJ2-7	ASSLDSLYEQY
TRBV5-1	TRBJ2-5	ASSLEGAKETQY
TRBV20-1	TRBJ1-3	GVGILELGGGNTIY
TRBV12-3/TRBV12-4	TRBJ1-5	ASSLKGAHQPQH
TRBV7-2	TRBJ2-3	ASTLRPPSTDTQY
TRBV5-1	TRBJ2-3	ASSLDGRGDTQY
TRBV29-1	TRBJ2-3	SVRPPTDTQY